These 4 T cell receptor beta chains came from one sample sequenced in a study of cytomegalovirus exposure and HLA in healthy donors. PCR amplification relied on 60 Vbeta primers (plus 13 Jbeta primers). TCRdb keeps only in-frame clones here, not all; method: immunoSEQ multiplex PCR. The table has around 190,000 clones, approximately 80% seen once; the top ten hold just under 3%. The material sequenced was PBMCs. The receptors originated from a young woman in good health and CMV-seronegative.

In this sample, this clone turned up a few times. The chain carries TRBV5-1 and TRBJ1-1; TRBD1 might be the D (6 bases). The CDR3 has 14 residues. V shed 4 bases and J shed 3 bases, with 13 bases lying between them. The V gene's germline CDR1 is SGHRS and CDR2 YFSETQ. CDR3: CASSPIEGDTEAFF. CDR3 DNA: TGCGCCAGCAGCCCCATCGAGGGGGACACTGAAGCTTTCTTT.

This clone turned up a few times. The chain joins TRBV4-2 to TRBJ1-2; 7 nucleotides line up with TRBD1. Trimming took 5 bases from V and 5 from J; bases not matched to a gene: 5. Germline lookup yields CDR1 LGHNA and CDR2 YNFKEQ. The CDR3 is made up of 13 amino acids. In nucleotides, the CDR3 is TGTGCCAGCAGCGAGACAGGGAGATATGGCTACACCTTC. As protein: CASSETGRYGYTF.

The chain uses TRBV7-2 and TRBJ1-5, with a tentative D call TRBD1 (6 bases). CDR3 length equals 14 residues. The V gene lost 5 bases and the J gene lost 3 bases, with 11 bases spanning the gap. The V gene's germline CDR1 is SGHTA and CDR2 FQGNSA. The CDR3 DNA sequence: TGTGCCAGCAGCCCGGACAGAAACAATCAGCCCCAGCATTTT. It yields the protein CASSPDRNNQPQHF.

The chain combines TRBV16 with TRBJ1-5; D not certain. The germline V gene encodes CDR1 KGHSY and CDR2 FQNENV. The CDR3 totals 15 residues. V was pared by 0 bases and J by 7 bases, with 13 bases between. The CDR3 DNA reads TGTGCCAGCAGCCAATCTGCTGGAGGCGGCCAGCCCCAGCATTTT. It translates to CASSQSAGGGQPQHF. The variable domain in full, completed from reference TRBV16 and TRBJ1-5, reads GEEVAQTPKHLVRGEGQKAKLYCAPIKGHSYVFWYQQVLKNEFKFLISFQNENVFDETGMPKERFSAKCLPNSPCSLEIQATKLEDSAVYFCASSQSAGGGQPQHFGDGTRLSIL.